The clone carrying this TCR beta chain appeared once. Germline CDR1 SGHVS, CDR2 FNYEAQ. The CDR3 is made up of 15 amino acids. The ends lost 3 bases at V and 6 bases at J; junction bases unmatched: 5. The assay was run at deep level. Clones were read by immunoSEQ multiplex PCR, and TCRdb kept only the in-frame ones, dropping some. The repertoire consists of under 1,900,000 clones, with about 98.5% occurring once and the leading ten covering around 0.38%. These data belong to a study of shared clonotypes between healthy human individuals. Overall study: CD4 naive and memory got three plates each, CD8 naive two, CD8 memory one.

Division of CD4+ cells produced a CD45RA+ naive subset and a CD45RA-negative memory subset. The sequencing input was naive CD4+ T cells sorted from blood. This sample's subset: CD45RA+ positively selected. This chain connects TRBV7-6 to TRBJ2-1; 10 nucleotides match TRBD2. The TCR comes from a man aged 30-40 years in good health. The CDR3 protein is CASSFSSGRGNEQFF. Here the CDR3 DNA reads TGTGCCAGCAGCTTTTCGAGCGGGAGGGGCAATGAGCAGTTCTTC.